This TCR beta chain originates from a study of blood T cell repertoires in COVID-19. On the study more broadly: Researchers got acute and convalescent COVID-19 samples from the United States, Italy and Spain.

This clone has only a few counts. In the source study's methods: Amplification of reference gene primers was used by the study to estimate nucleated cell counts. Only in-frame clones appear in the TCRdb table, and some are missing; sequencing was by immunoSEQ multiplex PCR. Clonal size and the V and J genes are those of that table, whereas D and trimming came from the DNA. The data hold some 330,000 clones, with roughly nine tenths observed a single time. The V end was cut by 5 bases, the J end by 3 bases, with 13 bases between. This CDR3 comprises 14 residues. Germline assignment: CDR1 PRHDT and CDR2 FYEKMQ (reference sequence).

Input material: PBMCs or T cells enriched from blood (not recorded which). The gene calls are TRBV13 and TRBJ1-2, with D perhaps TRBD1 (5 bases). This receptor was taken from a woman between 25 and 40 years old who had recovered from COVID-19. The CDR3 bases are TGTGCCAGCAGCCCCGGCGGGGGAGACTATGGCTACACCTTC. Protein sequence: CASSPGGGDYGYTF.